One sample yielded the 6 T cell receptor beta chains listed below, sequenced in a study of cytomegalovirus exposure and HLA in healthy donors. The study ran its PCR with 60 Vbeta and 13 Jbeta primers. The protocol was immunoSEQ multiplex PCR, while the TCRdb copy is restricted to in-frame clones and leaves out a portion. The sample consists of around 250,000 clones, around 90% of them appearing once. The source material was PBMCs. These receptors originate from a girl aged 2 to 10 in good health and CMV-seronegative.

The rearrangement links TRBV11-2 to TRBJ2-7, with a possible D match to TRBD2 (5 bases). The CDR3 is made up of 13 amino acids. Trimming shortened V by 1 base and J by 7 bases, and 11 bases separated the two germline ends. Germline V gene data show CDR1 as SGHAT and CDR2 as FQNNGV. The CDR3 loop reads CASSLAASREQYF. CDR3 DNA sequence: TGTGCCAGCAGCTTAGCAGCTAGCAGGGAGCAGTACTTC.

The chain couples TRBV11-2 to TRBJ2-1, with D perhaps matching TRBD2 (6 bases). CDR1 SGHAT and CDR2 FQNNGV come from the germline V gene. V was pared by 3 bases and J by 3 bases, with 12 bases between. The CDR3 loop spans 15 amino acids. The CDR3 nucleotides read TGTGCCAGCAGCTTCGTCGGGAGCCTCTACAATGAGCAGTTCTTC. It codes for CASSFVGSLYNEQFF.

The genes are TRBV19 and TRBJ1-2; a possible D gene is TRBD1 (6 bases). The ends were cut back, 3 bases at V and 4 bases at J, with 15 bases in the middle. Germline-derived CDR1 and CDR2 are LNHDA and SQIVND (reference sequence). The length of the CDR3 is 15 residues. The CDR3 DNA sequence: TGTGCCAGTAGTATTCGGTCAGGGGAAGGCTATGGCTACACCTTC. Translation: CASSIRSGEGYGYTF.

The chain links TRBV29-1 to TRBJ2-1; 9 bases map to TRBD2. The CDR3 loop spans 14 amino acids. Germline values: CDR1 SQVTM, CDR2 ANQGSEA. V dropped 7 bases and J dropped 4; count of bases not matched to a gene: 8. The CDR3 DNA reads TGCAGCGCTACGACTAGCGGAGGTTACAATGAGCAGTTCTTC. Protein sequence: CSATTSGGYNEQFF.

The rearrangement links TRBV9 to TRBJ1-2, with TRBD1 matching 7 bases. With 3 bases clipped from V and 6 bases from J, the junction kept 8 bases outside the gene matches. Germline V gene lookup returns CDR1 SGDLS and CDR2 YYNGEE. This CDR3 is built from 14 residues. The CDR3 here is CASSAAGGRDGYTF. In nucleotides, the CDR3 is TGTGCCAGCAGCGCGGCAGGGGGGCGAGATGGCTACACCTTC.

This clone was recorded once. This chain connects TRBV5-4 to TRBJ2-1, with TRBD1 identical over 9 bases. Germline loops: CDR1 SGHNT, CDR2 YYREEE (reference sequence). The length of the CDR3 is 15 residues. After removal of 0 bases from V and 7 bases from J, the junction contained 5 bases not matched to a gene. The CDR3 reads CASSLGDRVRNEQFF. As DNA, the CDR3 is TGTGCCAGCAGCTTGGGGGACAGGGTAAGGAATGAGCAGTTCTTC.